The following is a T cell receptor beta chain sequence with its context. The antigen is not known. This sample stems from a study of cytomegalovirus exposure and HLA in healthy donors. Study-level results: Likely technical artifact: a cluster of highly shared sequence variants. There were some V segments, including TRBV6-2 and TRBV6-3, excluded as indistinguishable.

Trimming left V 3 bases short and J 3 bases short, with 7 bases between. Germline V CDR1 and CDR2: SQVTM, ANQGSEA. The CDR3 loop spans 12 amino acids. PCR employed 60 Vbeta and 13 Jbeta primers. Method: immunoSEQ multiplex PCR; TCRdb's copy keeps in-frame clones and lacks some. The sample shows about 210,000 clones, about 79% of them seen only once. The genes are TRBV29-1 and TRBJ2-3; D is unresolved. The sample comprised PBMCs. The receptor was isolated from a male donor in good health and CMV-seronegative. The CDR3 bases are TGCAGCGTTGACGCAGGAACAGATACGCAGTATTTT. Translation: CSVDAGTDTQYF.